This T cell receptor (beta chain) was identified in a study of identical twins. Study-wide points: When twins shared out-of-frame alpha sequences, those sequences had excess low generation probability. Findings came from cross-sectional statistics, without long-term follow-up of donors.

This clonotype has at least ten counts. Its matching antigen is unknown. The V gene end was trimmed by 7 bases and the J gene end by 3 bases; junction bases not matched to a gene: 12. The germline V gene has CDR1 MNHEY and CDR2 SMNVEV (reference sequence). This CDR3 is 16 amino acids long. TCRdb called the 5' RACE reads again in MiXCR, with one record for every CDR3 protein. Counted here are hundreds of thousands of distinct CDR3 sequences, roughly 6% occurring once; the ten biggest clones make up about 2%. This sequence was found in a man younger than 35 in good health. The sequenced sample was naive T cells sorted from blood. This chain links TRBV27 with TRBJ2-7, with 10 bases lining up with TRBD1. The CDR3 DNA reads TGTGCCAGCATGTCCCCTGGGACAGGGGTTTTCTACGAGCAGTACTTC. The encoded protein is CASMSPGTGVFYEQYF.